The next 28 T cell receptor beta chains were all read from a single sample in a study of beta chain features in type 1 diabetes. Findings and caveats of the study: When Type 1 diabetes patients were examined, their TCRB CDR3s proved moderately but significantly shorter in all four CD4+ subsets.

Investigators reverse transcribed all isolated RNA, so they sequenced expressed TCRB transcripts. Sequencing was performed with immunoSEQ multiplex PCR; in TCRdb, only in-frame clones are kept and a portion is missing. Counted here are about 280,000 clones, over 12% occurring once; the ten biggest clones make up 0.015% to 0.019%. For these receptors, no antigen is known. Sequenced sample: naive CD4+ T cells from blood. Receptors originate from a young man with type 1 diabetes.

The chain couples TRBV6-5 to TRBJ2-7; tentative D call: TRBD1 (5 bases). CDR3 length: 12 amino acids. V lost 4 bases and J 8 bases, leaving 12 bases between the germline ends. CDR1 is MNHEY and CDR2 is SVGAGI in the germline V gene. The CDR3 region has the DNA TGTGCCAGCAGTTCAGGGCAGCGTCAGCAGTACTTC. Protein sequence: CASSSGQRQQYF.

The table lists this clone with a few counts. The V call is TRBV29-1, the J call TRBJ1-1, with D unclear. The CDR3 loop spans 13 amino acids. The V gene lost 7 bases and the J gene lost 4 bases, with 16 bases spanning the gap. The germline CDR1 and CDR2 sequences are SQVTM and ANQGSEA. CDR3 coding DNA: TGCAGCGGACATACGCTCACCCCCACTGAAGCTTTCTTT. As protein: CSGHTLTPTEAFF.

This clone has just a few counts. V gene TRBV9 combines with J gene TRBJ1-3, with TRBD1 matching over 9 bases. CDR1 and CDR2 from the germline V gene are SGDLS and YYNGEE. The CDR3 is 17 residues long. After removal of 0 bases from V and 3 bases from J, the junction contained 7 bases not matched to a gene. The CDR3 DNA sequence: TGTGCCAGCAGCGTAGCCGGGACAGGGCGGAGTGGAAACACCATATATTTT. Translation gives CASSVAGTGRSGNTIYF.

The chain uses TRBV30 and TRBJ1-4, with D possibly matching TRBD1 (6 bases). V shed 3 bases and J shed 6 bases, with 11 bases lying between them. CDR3 length equals 13 residues. Germline V gene lookup returns CDR1 GTSNPN and CDR2 SVGIG (reference sequence). The DNA for the CDR3 is TGTGCCTGGAGCGGGGGGCCCTATGAAAAACTGTTTTTT. This sequence encodes CAWSGGPYEKLFF.

This clone was seen a handful of times. The V gene is TRBV19, the J gene TRBJ1-2, with 8 positions matching TRBD1. CDR1 and CDR2 from the germline V gene are LNHDA and SQIVND (reference sequence). This CDR3 has 15 amino acids. V lost 6 bases and J lost 8; bases outside the gene matches: 14. For the CDR3, the DNA is TGTGCCAGTAGGGAAACTAGGACAGGGACGCACGGCTACACCTTC. The encoded protein is CASRETRTGTHGYTF.

The J gene is TRBJ2-1, the V gene TRBV2, with TRBD2 matching 13 bases. The CDR3 sequence is 15 residues long. V shed 5 bases, J shed 9 bases, and the junction held 7 bases outside the gene matches. Germline V lookup: CDR1 SNHLY, CDR2 FYNNEI. This CDR3 reads CASSRLAGGPSEQFF. Here the CDR3 DNA reads TGTGCCAGCAGTCGACTAGCGGGAGGCCCCAGTGAGCAGTTCTTC.

This clone was found a few times. The chain employs TRBV7-2 and TRBJ2-5; TRBD1 might be the D (6 bases). Looked up from germline, CDR1 is SGHTA and CDR2 is FQGNSA. The CDR3 has 14 amino acids. Trimming removed 0 bases from V and 4 bases from J, with 9 bases in between. CDR3 bases: TGTGCCAGCAGCTTAGCAAGGGGGAGAGAGACCCAGTACTTC. Residues: CASSLARGRETQYF. Looking up the rest from reference TRBV7-2 and TRBJ2-5 gives the full variable domain: GAGVSQSPSNKVTEKGKDVELRCDPISGHTALYWYRQSLGQGLEFLIYFQGNSAPDKSGLPSDRFSAERTGGSVSTLTIQRTQQEDSAVYLCASSLARGRETQYFGPGTRLLVL.

In this sample, this clone turned up a few times. The chain recombines TRBV7-8 with TRBJ2-5; perhaps TRBD1 as D (5 bases). Trimming took 10 bases from V and 4 from J, leaving 13 bases between them. The germline CDR1 and CDR2 sequences are SGHVS and FQNEAQ. This CDR3 has 12 residues. CDR3 sequence: CANQGVSETQYF. CDR3 nucleotides: TGTGCCAACCAAGGGGTTTCAGAGACCCAGTACTTC.

This chain connects TRBV9 to TRBJ2-7; maybe TRBD1 (6 bases). This CDR3 is built from 14 residues. Germline CDR1 SGDLS, CDR2 YYNGEE. The V end was cut by 0 bases, the J end by 1 base, with 8 bases between. DNA for the CDR3: TGTGCCAGCAGCGTAGAAGGACAGTCCTACGAGCAGTACTTC. It specifies CASSVEGQSYEQYF.

The chain has TRBV19 and TRBJ2-7; 7 bases map to TRBD2. Trimming removed 3 bases from V and 7 bases from J; junction bases left unmatched: 15. Germline V lookup: CDR1 LNHDA, CDR2 SQIVND (reference sequence). This CDR3 region has 16 residues. The CDR3 reads CASSMWASGPAGEQYF. Written as DNA, the CDR3 is TGTGCCAGTAGTATGTGGGCTAGCGGACCGGCGGGGGAGCAGTACTTC. The whole variable domain, remainder taken from reference TRBV19 and TRBJ2-7, is DGGITQSPKYLFRKEGQNVTLSCEQNLNHDAMYWYRQDPGQGLRLIYYSQIVNDFQKGDIAEGYSVSREKKESFPLTVTSAQKNPTAFYLCASSMWASGPAGEQYFGPGTRLTVT.

The chain employs TRBV7-8 and TRBJ2-7, with D possibly matching TRBD1 (6 bases). The V gene lost 4 bases and the J gene lost 0 bases, with 16 bases spanning the gap. The CDR3 has 16 amino acids. Germline-derived CDR1 and CDR2 are SGHVS and FQNEAQ. The CDR3 loop is CASSYSRDTLSYEQYF. CDR3 DNA: TGTGCCAGCAGCTACAGCCGGGACACCCTCTCCTACGAGCAGTACTTC.

The V call is TRBV11-2, the J call TRBJ2-2, with D possibly matching TRBD1 (5 bases). CDR3 length: 14 amino acids. Germline loops: CDR1 SGHAT, CDR2 FQNNGV. Trimming stripped 5 bases from V and 6 bases from J, with 13 bases between. The CDR3 DNA reads as TGTGCCAGCAGCCCACACGACAGAGCCGGGGAGCTGTTTTTT. Translating gives CASSPHDRAGELFF.

There are a few counts of this clone. The chain links TRBV6-6 to TRBJ2-5; TRBD2 aligns across 13 bases. The CDR3 runs to 16 residues. The germline gives CDR1 MNHNY, CDR2 SVGAGI (reference sequence). The V segment lost 5 bases and the J segment 3 bases; nucleotides outside the gene matches: 6. CDR3 coding DNA: TGTGCCAGCAGTATGGACGGGACTAGCGGGAAAGAGACCCAGTACTTC. This codes for CASSMDGTSGKETQYF.

The V and J genes are TRBV28 and TRBJ2-7; no firm D call. Germline assignment: CDR1 MDHEN and CDR2 SYDVKM. The CDR3 contains 12 residues. Trimming took off 2 bases at V and 5 bases at J, with 7 bases between the two ends. The CDR3 DNA reads TGTGCCAGCAGTTTAGCGGTACACGAGCAGTACTTC. Protein: CASSLAVHEQYF.

The rearrangement uses TRBV2 and TRBJ2-6, with D possibly TRBD1 on 5 matching bases. The germline V gene encodes CDR1 SNHLY and CDR2 FYNNEI. V shed 6 bases and J shed 2 bases, with 8 bases lying between them. This CDR3 has 14 residues. CDR3 protein: CASRSRAGANVLTF. CDR3 coding DNA: TGTGCCAGCAGATCCAGGGCTGGGGCCAACGTCCTGACTTTC.

V is TRBV10-3 and J is TRBJ2-1, with 8 nucleotides matching TRBD1. Germline CDR1 reads ENHRY; CDR2 reads SYGVKD. J lost 7 bases, V lost 4 bases, and 6 bases had no gene match. This CDR3 has 14 residues. The CDR3 DNA reads as TGTGCCATCAGTGCTCAGGGGGCGAGGAATGAGCAGTTCTTC. This codes for CAISAQGARNEQFF.

This clone showed up just a few times. The chain employs TRBV10-3 and TRBJ1-1; the D gene is possibly TRBD1 (5 bases). V lost 7 bases to trimming and J lost 6 bases, with 12 bases between them. Germline assignment: CDR1 ENHRY and CDR2 SYGVKD. The CDR3 loop spans 12 amino acids. CDR3 nucleotides: TGTGCCATCATGGGGGGTAGCTCTGAAGCTTTCTTT. It is translated as CAIMGGSSEAFF.

This clone has a handful of counts. The V and J genes are TRBV14 and TRBJ2-7; tentatively, D is TRBD1 (6 bases). This CDR3 contains 19 residues. The V end lost 1 base, the J end lost 0 bases, and 22 bases lay between the germline ends. Germline V gene sequence: CDR1 SGHDN, CDR2 FVKESK. CDR3 DNA: TGTGCCAGCAGCCAAGTACAATATGGCCAGGGGTTATTCTCCTACGAGCAGTACTTC. This codes for CASSQVQYGQGLFSYEQYF. The full variable domain, in which reference TRBV14 and TRBJ2-7 provide the parts outside the CDR3, is EAGVTQFPSHSVIEKGQTVTLRCDPISGHDNLYWYRRVMGKEIKFLLHFVKESKQDESGMPNNRFLAERTGGTYSTLKVQPAELEDSGVYFCASSQVQYGQGLFSYEQYFGPGTRLTVT.

V is TRBV19 and J is TRBJ2-2; 10 nucleotides agree with TRBD1. This CDR3 has 15 amino acids. Germline-derived CDR1 and CDR2 are LNHDA and SQIVND (reference sequence). V shed 6 bases and J 6 bases; nucleotides not matched to a gene: 7. The CDR3: CASRIRDRGPGELFF. The CDR3, as DNA: TGTGCCAGTAGGATCCGGGACAGGGGACCCGGGGAGCTGTTTTTT.

The chain combines TRBV6-5 with TRBJ2-7; D is possibly TRBD2 (6 bases). Germline V CDR1 and CDR2: MNHEY, SVGAGI. This CDR3 is built from 13 residues. V gave up 6 bases and J gave up 4 bases, with 13 bases separating them. In DNA, the CDR3 is TGTGCCAGCAGCTACGACGGGGGATACGAGCAGTACTTC. It translates to CASSYDGGYEQYF.

In this sample, this clone turned up a few times. V gene TRBV27 combines with J gene TRBJ2-3; 9 bases align to TRBD2. The CDR3 is made up of 16 amino acids. The V gene's germline CDR1 is MNHEY and CDR2 SMNVEV (reference sequence). The J segment lost 1 base and the V segment lost 3 bases, leaving 5 bases of the junction unmatched. CDR3 in DNA: TGTGCCAGCAGTTTCTCGGTAGCGGGGGGCACAGATACGCAGTATTTT. It translates to CASSFSVAGGTDTQYF.

This chain uses TRBV19 with TRBJ2-1; 12 bases agree with TRBD2. J lost 6 bases, V lost 7 bases, and 4 bases had no gene match. The germline gives CDR1 LNHDA, CDR2 SQIVND (reference sequence). The CDR3 length is 14 residues. As DNA, the CDR3 is TGTGCCAGTATGACTAGCGGGGGCCTCAATGAGCAGTTCTTC. It specifies CASMTSGGLNEQFF. Full variable domain (missing parts from reference TRBV19 and TRBJ2-1): DGGITQSPKYLFRKEGQNVTLSCEQNLNHDAMYWYRQDPGQGLRLIYYSQIVNDFQKGDIAEGYSVSREKKESFPLTVTSAQKNPTAFYLCASMTSGGLNEQFFGPGTRLTVL.

This chain uses TRBV11-2 with TRBJ2-5; TRBD2 might be the D (5 bases). V lost 0 bases and J 7 bases, leaving 6 bases between the germline ends. Per germline, CDR1 SGHAT and CDR2 FQNNGV. CDR3 length: 12 amino acids. CDR3 in DNA: TGTGCCAGCAGCTTAGAAGGAGGGACCCAGTACTTC. As protein: CASSLEGGTQYF.

V gene TRBV7-8 combines with J gene TRBJ1-5; 9 bases agree with TRBD1. This CDR3 has 16 residues. The trim removed 3 bases at V and 1 base at J, leaving 4 bases unmatched. The germline gives CDR1 SGHVS, CDR2 FQNEAQ. The chain's CDR3 is CASSFHRGRSNQPQHF. DNA for the CDR3: TGTGCCAGCAGCTTTCACAGGGGGCGCAGCAATCAGCCCCAGCATTTT. Full variable domain (missing parts from reference TRBV7-8 and TRBJ1-5): GAGVSQSPRYKVAKRGQDVALRCDPISGHVSLFWYQQALGQGPEFLTYFQNEAQLDKSGLPSDRFFAERPEGSVSTLKIQRTQQEDSAVYLCASSFHRGRSNQPQHFGDGTRLSIL.

The chain has TRBV18 and TRBJ2-1; D not certain. The CDR3 runs 15 residues. V lost 0 bases and J lost 10, with 16 bases in between. Germline CDR1 reads KGHSH; CDR2 reads LQKENI. CDR3 protein: CASSPPHFRLGEQFF. CDR3 bases: TGTGCCAGCTCACCACCTCATTTCCGTCTCGGGGAGCAGTTCTTC.

This chain joins TRBV23-1 and TRBJ1-5; the D gene is possibly TRBD1 (5 bases). TRBV23-1 falls under the ORF class, with uncertain function. Trimming pared 4 bases from V and 4 bases from J, leaving 17 bases between. The CDR3 spans 16 residues. The CDR3 reads CASSRGRGGRNQPQHF. DNA for the CDR3: TGCGCCAGCAGTCGGGGGAGGGGAGGTAGGAATCAGCCCCAGCATTTT.

This clone was detected only a few times. The chain links TRBV29-1 to TRBJ1-1; D uncertain. Trimming stripped 1 base from V and 0 bases from J, with 9 bases between. The CDR3 extends over 14 amino acids. Germline V gives CDR1 SQVTM, CDR2 ANQGSEA. The CDR3 nucleotides read TGCAGCGTTGAAGGGAGACTAATGAACACTGAAGCTTTCTTT. Protein: CSVEGRLMNTEAFF.

The V and J genes are TRBV9 and TRBJ2-3; TRBD2 matches at 10 bases. The CDR3 spans 15 residues. The germline V gene encodes CDR1 SGDLS and CDR2 YYNGEE. The J segment lost 6 bases and the V segment lost 3 bases, leaving 7 bases of the junction unmatched. CDR3 sequence (DNA): TGTGCCAGCAGCGCAAGCGGGAGGGCCGCGGATACGCAGTATTTT. Amino acid sequence: CASSASGRAADTQYF.